This T cell receptor (beta chain) was documented in a study of T cell responses to AZD1222 COVID-19 vaccine. The wider study: Investigators merged groups given second doses at roughly 4 or roughly 12 weeks.

Findings and caveats of the study: The breadth and depth of Spike-specific TCRs increased once two AZD1222 doses had been given.

Per germline, CDR1 MNHEY and CDR2 SVGAGI. The V gene lost 8 bases and the J gene lost 4 bases, with 7 bases spanning the gap. The CDR3 is 11 residues long. On this clone: Its antigen is unidentified.

TCRdb keeps only in-frame clones here, not all; method: immunoSEQ multiplex PCR. The sample shows roughly 120,000 clones, approximately 85% of them seen only once. The clonotype was recovered from an adult in good health. V gene TRBV6-5 combines with J gene TRBJ2-3, with D hard to call. The starting material was peripheral blood, obtained on day 0 of AZD1222 vaccination. This CDR3 reads CASLKADTQYF. DNA of the CDR3: TGTGCCAGCCTTAAGGCAGATACGCAGTATTTT.